The rows below give T cell receptor beta chains drawn from one sample of a study of cytomegalovirus exposure and HLA in healthy donors. The table came from immunoSEQ multiplex PCR; TCRdb's copy has only in-frame clones and leaves some out. Of under 200,000 clones listed, around 84% are singletons. Sequencing was carried out using PBMCs. These receptors all stem from a man aged 18 to 35 in good health and CMV-seronegative. Both conserved end residues are part of each CDR3. D genes are given only for firm matches. Size tells how often a clone was seen (once, few, many) or the class of an expanded clone, and some rows leave it out.

j_gene | v_gene | abundance | d_gene | CDR3nt | CDR3aa
TRBJ1-2 | TRBV4-1 | few | TRBD1 | TGCGCCAGCAGCCAAGAATTACAGGGGAGGAGGTATGGCTACACCTTC | CASSQELQGRRYGYTF
TRBJ1-1 | TRBV15 | - | - | TGTGCCACCAGCACCGGGGAGGCGGCTTTCTTT | CATSTGEAAFF
TRBJ1-2 | TRBV5-1 | - | - | TGCGCCAGCAGCCGGGAAGGCGCGGGGGCCGCCTGGGGGGGCTACACCTTC | CASSREGAGAAWGGYTF
TRBJ1-1 | TRBV5-1 | once | TRBD1 | TGCGCCAGCAGCCCGGGTCCTGACAGGGGGGTGAAAGCTTTCTTT | CASSPGPDRGVKAFF
TRBJ1-1 | TRBV5-1 | - | TRBD1 | TGCGCCAGCAGCCGGGACAGCATGAACACTGAAGCTTTCTTT | CASSRDSMNTEAFF
TRBJ1-1 | TRBV6-5 | - | TRBD1 | TGTGCCAGCAGTAGAGGTGGGGACAGGGTCTTTGAAGCTTTCTTT | CASSRGGDRVFEAFF
TRBJ1-4 | TRBV6-5 | - | - | TGTGCCAGCGTGGGGAGAATGGGGGGAGAAAAACTGTTTTTT | CASVGRMGGEKLFF
TRBJ2-2 | TRBV28 | - | TRBD2 | TGTGCCAGCAGTATCTCCCCGGGACGAGGCGGGAGCACCGGGGAGCTGTTTTTT | CASSISPGRGGSTGELFF
TRBJ2-7 | TRBV5-5 | - | TRBD2 | TGTGCCAGCAGCAGGACCTCGGGGGGGGCCTACGAGCAGTACTTC | CASSRTSGGAYEQYF
TRBJ1-2 | TRBV7-2 | - | - | TGTGCCAGCAGCTTAGATCAGGGAATCTATGGCTACACCTTC | CASSLDQGIYGYTF
TRBJ2-5 | TRBV7-9 | - | TRBD1 | TGTGCCAGCAGCTCCTGGGACAGGGACCAAGAGACCCAGTACTTC | CASSSWDRDQETQYF
TRBJ2-1 | TRBV6-5 | - | - | TGTGCCAGCAGTTATGCGGGGTACAATGAGCAGTTCTTC | CASSYAGYNEQFF
TRBJ1-2 | TRBV29-1 | - | TRBD1 | TGCAGCGTTGACTTTCAGGGGGCCAGTAACTATGGCTACACCTTC | CSVDFQGASNYGYTF
TRBJ1-2 | TRBV29-1 | - | - | TGCAGCGCCCCCCGTCCCGGGAACTATGGCTACACCTTC | CSAPRPGNYGYTF
TRBJ1-2 | TRBV19 | - | TRBD1 | TGTGCCAGTAGTCCCCGGGCAGGGGGCTATGGCTACACCTTC | CASSPRAGGYGYTF
TRBJ1-5 | TRBV6-1 | - | TRBD1 | TGTGCCAGCATCCCCGCGACAGGGAGTCAGCCCCAGCATTTT | CASIPATGSQPQHF
TRBJ1-4 | TRBV28 | few | - | TGTGCCAGTCAGAATCCAACTAATGAAAAACTGTTTTTT | CASQNPTNEKLFF
TRBJ2-7 | TRBV6-6 | - | TRBD1 | TGTGCCAGCAGATTAGGGACAGGGATCTACGAGCAGTACTTC | CASRLGTGIYEQYF
TRBJ1-4 | TRBV2 | few | - | TGTGCCAGCCGGAATGAAAAACTGTTTTTT | CASRNEKLFF
TRBJ2-1 | TRBV25-1 | - | - | TGTGCCAGCAGTGAATTAGTCAATGAGCAGTTCTTC | CASSELVNEQFF
TRBJ2-7 | TRBV11-1 | - | TRBD1 | TGTGCCAGCCGGGGACAGGGCACCTACGAGCAGTACTTC | CASRGQGTYEQYF
TRBJ2-1 | TRBV6-4 | once | TRBD2 | TGTGCCAGCAGTGACTCTGGACTAGCGGGCCACAATGAGCAGTTCTTC | CASSDSGLAGHNEQFF
TRBJ2-3 | TRBV5-6 | - | TRBD2 | TGTGCCAGCAGCCCAGCGGGAGGGCCTGGCACAGATACGCAGTATTTT | CASSPAGGPGTDTQYF
TRBJ1-5 | TRBV18 | - | TRBD1 | TGTGCCAGCTCACCACGGGAAAGGGGGCGTTTTCAGCCCCAGCATTTT | CASSPRERGRFQPQHF
TRBJ2-4 | TRBV11-1 | - | - | TGTGCCAGCAGCCCTTCCCAGGCAGCCATTCAGTACTTC | CASSPSQAAIQYF